This entry lists 4 T cell receptor beta chains sequenced from one sample in a study of cytomegalovirus exposure and HLA in healthy donors. Amplification used 60 Vbeta primers and 13 Jbeta primers. Assay used: immunoSEQ multiplex PCR; TCRdb lists only in-frame clones, some missing. Among 150,000 to 200,000 clones, about 76% were seen once, and the ten largest hold more than 1.5%. The sample taken for sequencing was PBMCs. The receptors derive from a woman in her 50s in good health and CMV-seronegative.

This chain uses TRBV19 with TRBJ2-3; 8 bases are shared with TRBD1. CDR1 is LNHDA, CDR2 SQIVND, per germline (reference sequence). The trim removed 7 bases at V and 2 bases at J, leaving 11 bases unmatched. This CDR3 spans 16 amino acids. The CDR3, as DNA: TGTGCCAGTAAAGGCCAGGGGGCGTTTATCACAGATACGCAGTATTTT. This sequence encodes CASKGQGAFITDTQYF.

The gene calls are TRBV7-8 and TRBJ1-3; TRBD1 might be the D (6 bases). With 5 bases removed from V and 0 bases from J, the gap between germline ends came to 17 bases. The CDR3 runs 17 residues. Germline V gene data show CDR1 as SGHVS and CDR2 as FQNEAQ. The DNA of the CDR3 is TGTGCCAGCAGCCTAAGAAGACAGGCAGGCTCTGGAAACACCATATATTTT. Amino acid sequence: CASSLRRQAGSGNTIYF.

Regarding this clone: The DNA is left out, because the CDR3 cannot be placed on it with certainty; the CDR3 is given as TCRdb lists it. This rearrangement joins TRBV4-3 to TRBJ1-1; the table calls TRBD1, which could not be checked here. The CDR3 is 12 residues long, ends included. CDR1 is LGHNA, CDR2 YSLEER, per germline. The CDR3 region is CASSQVGQGTKF.

In its sample, this clone was seen a few times. This chain uses TRBV18 with TRBJ1-1, with 9 bases identical to TRBD1. The germline CDR1 and CDR2 sequences are KGHSH and LQKENI. The CDR3 has 15 amino acids. J was trimmed by 4 bases and V by 4 bases; bases with no gene match: 7. DNA of the CDR3: TGTGCCAGCTCACGCCTGGGACAGGGCGGCACTGAAGCTTTCTTT. Protein sequence: CASSRLGQGGTEAFF.